This entry is about one TCR beta chain. Its antigen remains unidentified. Base qualities are missing; no much larger clone stands one base away. V is cut by 3 bases and J by 3 bases, and the space between the germline ends is 7 bases. The germline V gene specifies SGHRS as CDR1 and YFSETQ as CDR2. The CDR3 goes from the cysteine to the phenylalanine over 14 residues. The retained sequence is limited to the CDR3, 42 bases, with the frame set at the first base. Library preparation employed the immunoSEQ multiplex PCR assay. For the multiplex PCR, a mixture combining 60 forward primers for TCR Vbeta segments and 13 reverse primers for TCR Jbeta segments was used. The CDR3 region of rearranged TCR beta genes was amplified from genomic DNA by a multiplex PCR assay. Amplified TCR beta libraries were sequenced as 87-base-pair reads on the Illumina HiSeq System. In the source study's methods: In a later analysis, some 80 million unique TCR beta chains were counted across the roughly 670 repertoires, and around 10 million of these chains were shared by at least two donors. Raw reads were error-corrected and collapsed into unique sequences by a nearest-neighbor algorithm in which closely related sequences were merged to remove PCR and sequencing errors. Alignment of CDR3 sequences to IMGT reference sequences was used to assign V, D and J gene segments. For a sequence to be retained, at least a six-nucleotide match to both a V gene segment and a J gene segment was required. Rearrangements were called productive when the CDR3 lacked stop codons and stayed in frame with V and J; all others were non-productive. CDR3 was defined according to IMGT convention as the region running from the second conserved V-encoded cysteine to the conserved J-encoded phenylalanine. The earlier analysis of approximately 500 of the donors excluded sequences that lacked an unambiguous match to a single V gene segment. In an earlier analysis of 587 of the donors, a V segment was called functional when productive rearrangements were above 56.7%, and segregating when the standard deviation between donors exceeded 5%. A statistical classification framework was built for diagnosing cytomegalovirus status from the catalog of TCR beta chain sequences. In a later analysis, TCR nucleotide sequences were compared against IMGT/GENE-DB human TR gene sequences so that V and J genes could be assigned. A later analysis assigned CDR3 sequences and most-parsimonious VDJ recombination scenarios with the TCRdist pipeline. In a later analysis, each TCR beta chain was defined by its CDR3 amino acid sequence together with its V-gene family, and reads without a unique V-gene family were excluded. A later analysis removed 550 to 700 highly shared, low-generation-probability nucleotide sequences to deal with suspected cross-contamination and a sequencing artifact. In a later analysis, a clonal expansion index for each public chain was calculated from normalized within-repertoire ranks of inferred template counts. In a later analysis, generation probabilities were computed using a VDJ recombination model fitted to out-of-frame rearrangements, and the results were checked against IGoR. In a later analysis, TCR-TCR, TCR-HLA and TCR-CMV co-occurrence was scored with hypergeometric tests, and a repertoire-size bias correction was applied to TCR pairs. In a later analysis, false discovery rates were estimated by permuting HLA or CMV assignments 20 times. In a later analysis, co-occurring TCRs were grouped using DBSCAN, and TCRdist sequence similarity was added for clustering within HLA-allele-positive subsets. Co-occurrence clustering excluded repertoires with fewer than 30,000 or more than 120,000 public chains, plus five with anomalous nucleotide sharing. TCRdb limited this immuneACCESS table to in-frame rearrangements with V and J called. A share of clones is missing; checked studies link under half to unresolved V genes, and the rest is unexplained. V and J calls and clone size come straight from that table; D and trimming were deduced from the DNA. The sample yields over 130,000 clones; around 90% were counted once. About 0.51% of the sample belongs to the ten largest clones.

The data are from a study of cytomegalovirus exposure and HLA in healthy donors (dated by TCRdb to between 2016 and 2019). Notes on the research overall: In an earlier analysis of some 610 of the donors, 276 Gb of sequence data and some 100 million unique TCR beta sequences from about 190 million T cells were reported. All discovery cohort repertoires had been generated using a single sequencing platform. A later genetic analysis took genome-wide SNP genotypes for about 55% of the 666 donors and used that subset as a discovery cohort. The T cell repertoires of 666 subjects were profiled by immunosequencing and related to cytomegalovirus serostatus. A later analysis re-analyzed previously published TCR beta repertoires from 666 donors and added high-resolution HLA genotyping to study TCR occurrence patterns. The number of donors typed differed by locus, with roughly 620-640 for A, B, C, DRB1 and DQB1, 522 for DQA1, over 600 for DPA1, and 472 for DPB1. Rather than drawing on any new phenotypic data, the later analysis identified candidate immune exposures from TCR beta sequences and the way those sequences occurred across donors. To decide whether each TCR beta V gene segment behaved as functional or pseudogenic, an earlier analysis of 587 of the donors relied on high-throughput TCR beta sequencing. Among the approximately 420 genotyped donors, 81% belonged to the genetic ancestry cluster associated with self-reported Caucasian donors. The study aimed to test whether cataloging public T cell receptors could reveal signatures of past pathogen exposure. An early release covering approximately 600 HLA-typed donors comprised approximately 300 gigabases of sequencing data and some 79 million unique TCR sequences. Along with the roughly 670-subject first cohort, a separate validation cohort of around 110 different subjects was used. Roughly 5 DR-DQ haplotypes were handled as single units for association and clustering, since linkage in the cohort was strong. Among 300 to 500 genotyped donors of the cohort, an average of approximately 200,000 unique TCR beta nucleotide sequences was sequenced per donor, of which approximately 19% were non-productive. Both class I and class II loci were covered by HLA typing, at four-digit resolution. The study combined high-throughput TCR immunosequencing, statistical association of individual TCRs with disease status, and machine learning to predict cytomegalovirus infection status. Donor age, sex, ethnicity and CMV serostatus were compiled together with the repertoire data. Results and caveats for the whole study, not just this receptor: A further reported finding was that TCR beta sequences accurately predicted the HLA-A and HLA-B alleles for most subjects in the first cohort. A later analysis reported that several top co-occurrence clusters appeared linked to parvovirus B19, influenza, CMV and Epstein-Barr virus. Only TCR beta chains were sequenced in this cohort, and the absence of alpha or paired-chain data limited detectable features. In an earlier analysis of around 600 of the donors, most TCR beta V segments appeared in productive rearrangements about 87% or about 30% of the time, broadly matching IMGT annotations. Strong co-occurrence of HLA alleles, especially DR and DQ, made assigning TCR associations to individual alleles difficult. Because counts were too low, about 15 rarely observed V segments, including chromosome 9 orphons, were left out of the earlier analysis of some 600 of the donors. A later analysis associated 15,000 or so TCR beta sequences with specific HLA alleles at a false discovery rate of 0.05. The classifier was reported to diagnose cytomegalovirus status with high specificity and sensitivity in both the original and validation cohorts. In the study, 150 to 200 TCR beta chains were listed as associated with cytomegalovirus. Because the 87-base-pair reads could not distinguish some IMGT-functional V segments, including TRBV6-2 and TRBV6-3, those segments were excluded. Three of the identified cytomegalovirus-associated TCR beta chains were confirmed in vitro to be specific for cytomegalovirus antigens. A later analysis found that TCR association rates varied across HLA loci, with DRB1 alleles showing the most associated TCRs and HLA-C alleles the fewest. A later genetic analysis reported fewer N-insertions in productive TCRs among donors in an Asian-associated ancestry cluster than the 666-donor mean. According to the authors, the approach could potentially be generalized to other disease states and immunological phenotypes. Presence/absence analyses assumed roughly uniform sequencing depth across donors, an assumption that may not hold. In a later analysis, HLA-associated TCR beta chains showed more clonal expansion and lower generation probabilities than non-associated chains that were equally common. Linkage disequilibrium might explain the correlated functional status among segregating V segments, but an unknown experimental factor could not be excluded. A later analysis found that most CMV-associated TCR beta chains appeared HLA-restricted, with HLA associations seemingly driven largely by CMV exposure. An association between a missense DCLRE1C variant and V-gene and J-gene trimming of TCR beta chains was found in a later genetic analysis and replicated in an independent cohort. A cluster of highly shared sequence variants was judged likely to be a technical artifact of the sequencing pipeline. Because HLA typing was unavailable for some donors at each locus, only the typed subset was used in association tests. Across donors, most TCR sequences were observed very rarely, whereas some public TCRs were present in many individuals. Immune exposure information for the cohort was limited to CMV serostatus.

In total, roughly 670 healthy bone marrow donors made up the cohort. At the time of sampling, every cohort member was nominally healthy, though immune exposures that went unrecorded were likely present. The donor was CMV seronegative and belonged to the group of around 350 seronegative cohort members. Each donor provided a peripheral blood sample, and peripheral blood mononuclear cells were used for TCR beta sequencing. The Qiagen DNeasy Blood Extraction Kit was used to extract genomic DNA from the blood cell samples. The receptor comes from a woman aged 40-49 years in good health and CMV-seronegative. The sequenced sample consisted of PBMCs. This chain is built from TRBV5-1 and TRBJ1-6, with the D gene too uncertain to name. In nucleotides, the sequence is TGCGCCAGCAGCTCCCGGGGCTATAATTCACCCCTCCACTTT. Translated, this is CASSSRGYNSPLHF.